A selection of T cell receptor beta chains follows, all from one sample in a study of technical replicates of blood from a handful of donors. Measured with immunoSEQ multiplex PCR; TCRdb has only the in-frame clones, and not every one. The table lists some 81,000 clones, over 75% of them singletons, with around 0.26% in the top ten. Source material: T cells isolated from PBMCs. These receptors were taken from a human donor in good health. Each CDR3 is given with its conserved first and last residue.

V | CDR3
TRBV4-1 | CASSQSWLDNEQFF
TRBV5-5 | CASSFIRVGGSKGYTF
TRBV28 | CASRVFGGNTEAFF
TRBV14 | CASSQAGGGPTTYNEQFF
TRBV5-4 | CASSSGTGALYNEQFF
TRBV6-1 | CASSEPGEGRYEQYF
TRBV11-2 | CASSFRGPSGGDEQFF
TRBV5-1 | CASSLSGTGLQETQYF
TRBV7-9 | CASSSSGTVGGYTF
TRBV19 | CASSTVDSLRPQHF
TRBV11-2 | CASSLRLDSNTGELFF
TRBV28 | CASSLHRQGANEKLFF
TRBV11-2 | CASSSLAGADTGELFF
TRBV7-2 | CASSFFSGGSAEQFF
TRBV7-2 | CASSLDGRQETQYF
TRBV21-1 | CASAHGTQMGETQYF
TRBV6-5 | CASSYWTSGTQEQYF
TRBV28 | CASSLRGGYGYTF
TRBV28 | CASSTQGVDGYTF
TRBV12-5 | CASGLVLGGTSYNSPLHF
TRBV4-1 | CASSQDWPGDAYEQYF
TRBV28 | CATGQGNYGYTF
TRBV5-1 | CASGTTVTGELFF
TRBV7-9 | CASSLVLAGRDEQFF
TRBV19 | CASIRTSGGGELFF
TRBV5-4 | CASSLEDRASGYTF
TRBV28 | CASSPFGAGGPTGELFF
TRBV4-1 | CASRPQLGAGETQYF
TRBV7-9 | CASSTSRTSGEVYEQYF
TRBV11-2 | CASSLSVGQYNEQFF
TRBV15 | CATSRKRTGIYGYTF